This entry lists 3 T cell receptor beta chains sequenced from one sample in a study of regulatory T cells in long-lasting Graves disease. The time point was: newly diagnosed GD, antithyroid drugs for less than 3 months. Extracted RNA from PBMCs served as the source of the TCR library. Arm-PCR with iRepertoire HTBI primers amplified the CDR3 regions for these TCR beta libraries. TCRdb ran MiXCR on the multiplex PCR reads and lists one entry per CDR3 protein. Of 400,000 to 550,000 distinct CDR3 sequences listed, about 16% are singletons. These records were also assigned to another study, of T cells in Graves' hyperthyroidism and ophthalmopathy.

Source: peripheral blood mononuclear cells (PBMCs), taken at new diagnosis, from a patient treated with antithyroid drugs. The receptors originated from a woman aged 25 to 39 with Graves disease.

In its sample, this clonotype was seen a few times. The CDR3 reads CASSQDPPRAPTGVKSSNQPQHF. CDR3 nucleotides: TGTGCCAGCAGCCAAGATCCGCCAAGGGCCCCGACAGGGGTCAAATCTAGCAATCAGCCCCAGCATTTT. This chain connects TRBV4-2 to TRBJ1-5; 8 positions agree with TRBD1. The CDR3 extends over 23 amino acids. Trimming cost V 0 bases and J 0 bases; bases outside gene matches: 22. Germline V gene lookup returns CDR1 LGHNA and CDR2 YNFKEQ.

V is TRBV9 and J is TRBJ2-7; tentative D call: TRBD2 (6 bases). The CDR3 contains 16 residues. The germline V and J ends were trimmed by 3 bases and 0 bases, with 16 bases remaining between them. Germline lookup yields CDR1 SGDLS and CDR2 YYNGEE. The CDR3 protein is CASSASATRSSYEQYF. In DNA, the CDR3 is TGTGCCAGCAGCGCTTCGGCGACTAGGAGCTCCTACGAGCAGTACTTC. Filled out from reference TRBV9 and TRBJ2-7, the complete variable domain reads DSGVTQTPKHLITATGQRVTLRCSPRSGDLSVYWYQQSLDQGLQFLIQYYNGEERAKGNILERFSAQQFPDLHSELNLSSLELGDSALYFCASSASATRSSYEQYFGPGTRLTVT.

This clonotype was counted ten times or more. The chain is built from TRBV6-4 and TRBJ2-7, with 8 bases identical to TRBD1. Germline assignment: CDR1 MRHNA and CDR2 SNTAGT. The CDR3 runs 14 residues. V lost 6 bases to trimming and J lost 6 bases; unmatched junction nucleotides: 10. The DNA of the CDR3 is TGTGCCAGCAGCGCAGGGGGCGCCTCCAGCGAGCAGTACTTC. Its protein product is CASSAGGASSEQYF.